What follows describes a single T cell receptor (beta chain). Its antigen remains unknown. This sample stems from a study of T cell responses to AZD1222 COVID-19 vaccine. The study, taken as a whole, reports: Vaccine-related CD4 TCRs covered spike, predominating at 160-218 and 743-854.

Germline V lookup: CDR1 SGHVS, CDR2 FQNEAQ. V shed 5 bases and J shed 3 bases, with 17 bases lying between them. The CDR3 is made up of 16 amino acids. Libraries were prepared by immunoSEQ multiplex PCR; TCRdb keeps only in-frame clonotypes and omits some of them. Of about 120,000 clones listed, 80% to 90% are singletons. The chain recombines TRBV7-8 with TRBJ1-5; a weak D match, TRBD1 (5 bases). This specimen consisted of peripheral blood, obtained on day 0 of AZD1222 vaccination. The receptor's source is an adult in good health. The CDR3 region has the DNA TGTGCCAGCAGCCGTACAATAGACAGTTACAATCAGCCCCAGCATTTT. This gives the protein CASSRTIDSYNQPQHF.